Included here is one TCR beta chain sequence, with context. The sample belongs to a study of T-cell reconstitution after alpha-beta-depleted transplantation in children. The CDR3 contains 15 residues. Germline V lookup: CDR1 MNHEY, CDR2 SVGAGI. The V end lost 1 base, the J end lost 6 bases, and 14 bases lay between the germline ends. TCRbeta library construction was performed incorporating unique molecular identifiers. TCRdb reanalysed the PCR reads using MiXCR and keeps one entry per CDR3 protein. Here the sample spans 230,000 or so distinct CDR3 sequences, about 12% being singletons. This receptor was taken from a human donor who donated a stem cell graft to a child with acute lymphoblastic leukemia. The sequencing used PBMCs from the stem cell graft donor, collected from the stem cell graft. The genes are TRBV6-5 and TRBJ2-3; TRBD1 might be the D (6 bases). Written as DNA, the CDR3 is TGTGCCAGCAGTTACTTACAGGGAATTAGGGATACGCAGTATTTT. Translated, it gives CASSYLQGIRDTQYF.